These 7 T cell receptor beta chains were all obtained from the same sample, sequenced in a study of breast tumors, draining lymph nodes, adjacent tissues. TCRdb reprocessed the multiplex PCR reads via MiXCR and lists one record per CDR3 protein. Of tens of thousands of distinct CDR3 sequences detected, around 50% appear once; the ten largest clones hold roughly 13%. Input material: breast tumor tissue. These receptors were obtained from a female donor with breast cancer. Some clones in this sample may be carry-over from other donors' samples.

The chain employs TRBV6-4 and TRBJ2-1; 14 bases line up with TRBD2. This CDR3 has 18 amino acids. V lost 10 bases, J lost 0 bases, and 11 bases stayed unmatched. Germline CDR1 MRHNA, CDR2 SNTAGT. CDR3 nucleotide sequence: TGTGCCAACAAGACTAGCGGGGGGGGTAATAGCTCCTACAATGAGCAGTTCTTC. Translated, it gives CANKTSGGGNSSYNEQFF.

The chain employs TRBV19 and TRBJ2-4, with 8 bases fitting TRBD1. The germline gives CDR1 LNHDA, CDR2 SQIVND (reference sequence). The CDR3 has 14 amino acids. The V gene end was trimmed by 7 bases and the J gene end by 6 bases; junction bases not matched to a gene: 8. The CDR3 here is CASTETGEVNIQYF. CDR3 DNA sequence: TGTGCCAGTACAGAGACAGGGGAAGTAAACATTCAGTACTTC.

The V gene is TRBV2, the J gene TRBJ2-2, with unresolved D. V was clipped by 7 bases and J by 3 bases, with 12 bases between them. The CDR3 has 14 amino acids. The germline V gene encodes CDR1 SNHLY and CDR2 FYNNEI. This CDR3 is CASINQEHTGELFF. The CDR3 DNA is TGTGCCAGCATTAACCAGGAGCACACCGGGGAGCTGTTTTTT.

The chain links TRBV29-1 to TRBJ1-2; possibly TRBD1 for D (5 bases). V gave up 4 bases and J gave up 2 bases, with 11 bases separating them. The germline V gene encodes CDR1 SQVTM and CDR2 ANQGSEA. The CDR3 has 13 amino acids. The CDR3 region has the DNA TGCAGCGTTGCGGGGGGACTAAACTATGGCTACACCTTC. This encodes CSVAGGLNYGYTF.

This clonotype was counted between two and nine times. This chain joins TRBV7-9 and TRBJ1-3; D unresolved. CDR3 size: 14 residues. Trimming removed 2 bases from V and 0 bases from J, with 5 bases in between. Germline V lookup: CDR1 SEHNR, CDR2 FQNEAQ (reference sequence). The CDR3 spells CASSLRSSGNTIYF. For the CDR3, the DNA is TGTGCCAGCAGCTTAAGGAGCTCTGGAAACACCATATATTTT.

Notes on this clonotype: With a much larger clone just one base away, this may be a read error. The chain employs TRBV4-1 and TRBJ1-1; D remains unclear. CDR3 length equals 15 residues. Germline V gene lookup returns CDR1 MGHRA and CDR2 YSYEKL. The DNA of the CDR3 is TGCGCCAGCGGCCAAGCTGCCCTTAGGAACACTGAAGCTTTCTTT. It translates to CASGQAALRNTEAFF.

The CDR3 sequence is CASSPITGEEEYF. CDR3 DNA sequence: TGTGCCAGCAGCCCAATTACAGGGGAAGAGGAGTATTTT. The gene calls are TRBV5-6 and TRBJ2-3; 7 nucleotides agree with TRBD1. Germline values: CDR1 SGHDT, CDR2 YYEEEE. The CDR3 sequence is 13 residues long. Unmatched junction bases numbered 12, after V lost 4 bases and J lost 13 bases.